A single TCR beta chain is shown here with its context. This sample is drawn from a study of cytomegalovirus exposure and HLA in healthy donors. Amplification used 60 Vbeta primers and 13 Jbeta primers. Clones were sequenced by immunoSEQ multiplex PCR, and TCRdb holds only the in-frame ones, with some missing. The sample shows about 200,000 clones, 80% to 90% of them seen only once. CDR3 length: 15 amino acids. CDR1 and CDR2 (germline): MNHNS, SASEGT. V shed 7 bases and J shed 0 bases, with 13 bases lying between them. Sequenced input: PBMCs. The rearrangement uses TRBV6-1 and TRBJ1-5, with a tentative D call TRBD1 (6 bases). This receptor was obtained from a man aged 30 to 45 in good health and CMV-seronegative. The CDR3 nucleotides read TGTGCCAGCATCGGGACATCCCGTAGCAATCAGCCCCAGCATTTT. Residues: CASIGTSRSNQPQHF.